A single sample is the source of the 19 T cell receptor beta chains below, sequenced in a study of blood T cell repertoires in COVID-19. Measured with immunoSEQ multiplex PCR; TCRdb has only the in-frame clones, and not every one. The data hold some 250,000 clones, with around four fifths observed a single time. The specimen sequenced was PBMCs or T cells enriched from blood (not recorded which). The receptors here all came from a man aged 40-50 years who had recovered from COVID-19.

V usage is TRBV19 and J usage is TRBJ2-7; 9 bases map to TRBD1. Germline loops: CDR1 LNHDA, CDR2 SQIVND (reference sequence). The CDR3 runs to 13 residues. Trimming at V came to 10 bases and at J to 5 bases, leaving 9 bases not matched to a gene. CDR3 DNA sequence: TGTGCCACCGCGGGACAGGGTCCCCACGAGCAGTACTTC. Its translation: CATAGQGPHEQYF.

The gene calls are TRBV18 and TRBJ1-3; the D is unclear. CDR3 size: 16 residues. Germline lookup yields CDR1 KGHSH and CDR2 LQKENI. Trimming stripped 0 bases from V and 4 bases from J, with 13 bases between. The CDR3 loop is CASSPPTAAGGNTIYF. The CDR3, as DNA: TGTGCCAGCTCACCACCGACGGCGGCGGGGGGAAACACCATATATTTT.

This chain uses TRBV6-5 with TRBJ2-7, with a weak D call TRBD1 (6 bases). This CDR3 is 13 amino acids long. The V gene lost 2 bases and the J gene lost 4 bases, with 9 bases spanning the gap. The germline gives CDR1 MNHEY, CDR2 SVGAGI. Here the CDR3 DNA reads TGTGCCAGCAGTTACGCAGGGGCTTACGAGCAGTACTTC. As protein: CASSYAGAYEQYF.

The DNA for the CDR3 is TGTGCCAGCAGTTTAGGGACAGGGTGGAATGGCTACACCTTC. Its translation is CASSLGTGWNGYTF. The chain employs TRBV28 and TRBJ1-2; 9 nucleotides align to TRBD1. V was clipped by 2 bases and J by 6 bases; unmatched bases: 4. The V gene's germline CDR1 is MDHEN and CDR2 SYDVKM. The CDR3 spans 14 residues.

The chain couples TRBV5-1 to TRBJ2-5, with 14 bases aligning to TRBD2. The J segment lost 3 bases and the V segment lost 4 bases, leaving 5 bases of the junction unmatched. CDR1 and CDR2 (germline): SGHRS, YFSETQ. The CDR3 runs 16 residues. The CDR3 coding sequence is TGCGCCAGCAGCCGGTCGGGACTAGCGGGGGAAGAGACCCAGTACTTC. This translates into CASSRSGLAGEETQYF.

This clone was counted a single time. The chain is built from TRBV19 and TRBJ2-7; the match to TRBD1 covers 7 bases. J gave up 4 bases and V 6 bases, and 6 bases lay outside the gene matches. The CDR3 is 13 residues long. Per the germline V gene, CDR1 is LNHDA and CDR2 is SQIVND (reference sequence). The CDR3 region is CASSTGQTYEQYF. CDR3 DNA sequence: TGTGCCAGTAGCACGGGACAGACATACGAGCAGTACTTC.

This clone has more than one count but fewer than ten. V is TRBV19 and J is TRBJ1-4; 7 bases are a match to TRBD1. Germline CDR1 LNHDA, CDR2 SQIVND (reference sequence). This CDR3 is built from 16 residues. V lost 8 bases to trimming and J lost 0 bases; unmatched junction nucleotides: 9. CDR3 DNA: TGTGCCAGTCTCAGGGGGGCGGGTTCAACTAATGAAAAACTGTTTTTT. This translates into CASLRGAGSTNEKLFF.

This rearrangement joins TRBV7-3 to TRBJ2-1; maybe TRBD1 (5 bases). This CDR3 has 13 amino acids. The V gene lost 4 bases and the J gene lost 5 bases, with 9 bases spanning the gap. Germline V lookup: CDR1 SGHTA, CDR2 FQGTGA. The chain's CDR3 is CASSSGNDNEQFF. The CDR3 coding sequence is TGTGCCAGCAGCTCAGGGAACGACAATGAGCAGTTCTTC. Supplemented by reference TRBV7-3 and TRBJ2-1, the full variable domain reads GAGVSQTPSNKVTEKGKYVELRCDPISGHTALYWYRQSLGQGPEFLIYFQGTGAADDSGLPNDRFFAVRPEGSVSTLKIQRTERGDSAVYLCASSSGNDNEQFFGPGTRLTVL.

The V and J genes are TRBV28 and TRBJ1-1; D perhaps matches TRBD1 (6 bases). There are 15 residues in the CDR3. Per germline, CDR1 MDHEN and CDR2 SYDVKM. Trimming pared 6 bases from V and 4 bases from J, leaving 18 bases between. In DNA, the CDR3 is TGTGCCAGCAGGGGGCCGGGACACCAAGGCACTGAAGCTTTCTTT. It specifies CASRGPGHQGTEAFF.

The genes are TRBV9 and TRBJ2-7; no reliable D call. Germline V gene sequence: CDR1 SGDLS, CDR2 YYNGEE. Trimming removed 5 bases at V and 5 bases at J, with 14 bases between. This CDR3 has 13 amino acids. DNA of the CDR3: TGTGCCAGCAGTTTGCAGTCCTCGAACGAGCAGTACTTC. Translating gives CASSLQSSNEQYF.

In regard to this clone: One end of the junction varies from germline; a read error may be responsible. This chain uses TRBV18 with TRBJ2-7; 9 nucleotides agree with TRBD1. CDR1 KGHSH and CDR2 LQKENI come from the germline V gene. The CDR3 spans 16 residues. The CDR3 sequence: CASSLNSGTGSSEQYF. The CDR3 DNA follows: TGTGCCAGCTCACTAAATTCCGGGACAGGGTCCTCCGAGCAGTACTTC. The whole variable domain, remainder taken from reference TRBV18 and TRBJ2-7, is NAGVMQNPRHLVRRRGQEARLRCSPMKGHSHVYWYRQLPEEGLKFMVYLQKENIIDESGMPKERFSAEFPKEGPSILRIQQVVRGDSAAYFCASSLNSGTGSSEQYFGPGTRLTVT.

This chain connects TRBV2 to TRBJ2-7; 8 bases match TRBD2. The V segment lost 7 bases and the J segment 5 bases; nucleotides outside the gene matches: 10. The CDR3 runs to 14 residues. Germline V gene sequence: CDR1 SNHLY, CDR2 FYNNEI. This CDR3 is CASTPWRGVDEQYF. DNA for the CDR3: TGTGCCAGCACCCCATGGCGGGGGGTCGACGAGCAGTACTTC.

This clone was counted once. This sample includes further DNA sequences coding for the same CDR3. V and J are TRBV9 and TRBJ1-6; TRBD1 might be the D (5 bases). V lost 0 bases and J lost 9, with 13 bases in between. Germline CDR1 and CDR2: SGDLS and YYNGEE. This CDR3 contains 15 residues. The CDR3 here is CASSVEGGEGSPLHF. DNA for the CDR3: TGTGCCAGCAGCGTAGAGGGAGGGGAGGGTTCACCCCTCCACTTT.

The chain carries TRBV3-1 (or the pseudogene TRBV3-2) and TRBJ1-3, with 9 bases identical to TRBD1. Germline lookup yields CDR1 LGHDT and CDR2 YNNKEL (reference sequence). The CDR3 has 16 residues. Germline trimming cut 4 bases from V and 7 bases from J; bases unmatched to any gene: 11. CDR3 in amino acids: CASSPRGDREGNTIYF. The CDR3 bases are TGTGCCAGCAGCCCGCGGGGGGACAGGGAAGGGAACACCATATATTTT.

The chain recombines TRBV28 with TRBJ1-5, with TRBD1 identical over 7 bases. Per the germline V gene, CDR1 is MDHEN and CDR2 is SYDVKM. This CDR3 is built from 14 residues. V gave up 5 bases and J gave up 6 bases; unmatched junction bases: 7. The CDR3 DNA reads as TGTGCCAGCAGTCGTACAGGGGCGATTCAGCCCCAGCATTTT. Protein sequence: CASSRTGAIQPQHF.

The chain joins TRBV6-1 to TRBJ1-5, with D hard to call. Germline assignment: CDR1 MNHNS and CDR2 SASEGT. The CDR3 extends over 13 amino acids. Deletions cut 0 bases from V and 7 bases from J, with 7 bases between. CDR3 sequence (DNA): TGTGCCAGCAGTGAAGCTTTTCAGCAGCCCCAGCATTTT. It specifies CASSEAFQQPQHF.

This clone was seen once. The chain carries TRBV18 and TRBJ1-5; possible D gene TRBD1, 6 bases. CDR3 length equals 15 residues. CDR1 is KGHSH, CDR2 LQKENI, per germline. Trimming shortened V by 4 bases and J by 4 bases, and 14 bases separated the two germline ends. The CDR3 loop reads CASSLGGGENQPQHF. Written as DNA, the CDR3 is TGTGCCAGCTCACTGGGCGGGGGCGAAAATCAGCCCCAGCATTTT.

The rearrangement uses TRBV20-1 and TRBJ1-2, with D perhaps matching TRBD1 (6 bases). Trimming left V 3 bases short and J 0 bases short, with 17 bases between. This CDR3 has 16 residues. CDR1 is DFQATT, CDR2 SNEGSKA, per germline (reference sequence). CDR3 region: CSASQLGAKANYGYTF. The CDR3 DNA is TGCAGTGCTAGTCAGCTGGGGGCTAAGGCTAACTATGGCTACACCTTC.

The chain uses TRBV10-3 and TRBJ2-1; tentative D call: TRBD2 (6 bases). The germline gives CDR1 ENHRY, CDR2 SYGVKD. V was cut by 3 bases and J by 12 bases, with 18 bases left in between. The CDR3 sequence is 14 residues long. This CDR3 is CAISDSPEAGRQFF. In DNA form, the CDR3 reads TGTGCCATCAGTGACTCTCCCGAGGCGGGAAGGCAGTTCTTC.